Listed below are T cell receptor beta chains from one sample, sequenced in a study of blood T cell repertoires in COVID-19. Data came from immunoSEQ multiplex PCR; TCRdb stores just in-frame clones and leaves some out. The sample records about 270,000 clones, approximately 89% being singletons. Specimen: peripheral blood. The source of these receptors is a man aged 35 to 55 who had recovered from COVID-19. The CDR3 runs from the conserved cysteine through the conserved F or W. D genes are given only for firm matches. Part of the rows lack a size; the others show once, few, many or a class for expanded clones.

j_call cdr3_length v_call clone_size d_call cdr3_aa cdr3_nt
TRBJ1-2 14 TRBV6-4 NA TRBD1 CASSAGQGQYGYTF TGTGCCAGCAGCGCGGGACAGGGGCAATATGGCTACACCTTC
TRBJ2-3 11 TRBV7-9 NA NA CASSYTDTQYF TGTGCCAGCAGTTACACAGATACGCAGTATTTT
TRBJ1-6 15 TRBV15 NA NA CATSREGRGNSPLHF TGTGCCACCAGCAGAGAGGGCAGGGGTAATTCACCCCTCCACTTT
TRBJ2-7 16 TRBV7-6 NA TRBD1 CASSSQTGGGSYEQYF TGTGCCAGCAGCTCCCAGACAGGGGGCGGGAGCTACGAGCAGTACTTC
TRBJ2-3 15 TRBV6-5 NA TRBD1 CASSPTTGGIHTQYF TGTGCCAGCAGCCCGACCACAGGGGGCATACATACGCAGTATTTT
TRBJ2-5 11 TRBV29-1 NA NA CSVILGETQYF TGCAGCGTTATACTAGGGGAGACCCAGTACTTC
TRBJ2-2 17 TRBV15 NA TRBD2 CATSRGGSGSKNGELFF TGTGCCACCAGCAGAGGGGGTAGCGGGAGTAAAAACGGGGAGCTGTTTTTT
TRBJ2-2 16 TRBV7-9 few TRBD2 CASSPRLAGDGGELFF TGTGCCAGCAGCCCCCGACTAGCGGGAGATGGCGGGGAGCTGTTTTTT
TRBJ1-6 15 TRBV7-2 NA NA CASSLYSSYNSPLHF TGTGCCAGCAGCTTATACAGCTCCTATAATTCACCCCTCCACTTT
TRBJ2-7 16 TRBV15 few TRBD1 CATSSIPGTGSYEQYF TGTGCCACCAGCTCTATTCCTGGGACAGGGTCATACGAGCAGTACTTC
TRBJ1-6 13 TRBV6-5 few TRBD1 CASSKTGGSPLHF TGTGCCAGCAGCAAGACAGGGGGTTCACCCCTCCACTTT
TRBJ2-7 16 TRBV19 NA NA CASRPAGTQKAYEQYF TGTGCCAGTAGGCCCGCCGGGACACAGAAAGCTTACGAGCAGTACTTC
TRBJ2-4 15 TRBV4-1 NA NA CASSELGISKNIQYF TGCGCCAGCAGCGAACTAGGGATCTCCAAAAACATTCAGTACTTC
TRBJ2-1 17 TRBV2 NA TRBD2 CASSGSSGGPNYNEQFF TGTGCCAGCAGTGGTTCTAGCGGGGGGCCTAACTACAATGAGCAGTTCTTC
TRBJ2-1 13 TRBV5-4 NA NA CASSLEGPAEQFF TGTGCCAGCAGCCTGGAGGGGCCGGCTGAGCAGTTCTTC
TRBJ2-3 15 TRBV9 NA NA CASSLRSPRTDTQYF TGTGCCAGCAGCCTAAGGAGTCCTAGGACAGATACGCAGTATTTT
TRBJ1-4 15 TRBV7-2 NA TRBD1 CASSLNRGFGEKLFF TGTGCCAGCAGCCTGAACAGGGGATTCGGGGAAAAACTGTTTTTT
TRBJ2-2 15 TRBV19 NA TRBD1 CASRDRGQNTGELFF TGTGCCAGTAGGGACAGGGGGCAGAACACCGGGGAGCTGTTTTTT
TRBJ1-2 18 TRBV4-3 NA TRBD1 CASSQDITGTGNDYGYTF TGCGCCAGCAGCCAAGATATAACCGGGACAGGGAATGACTATGGCTACACCTTC
TRBJ2-2 18 TRBV9 few TRBD2 CASSQGTSGRSNTGELFF TGTGCCAGCAGCCAAGGGACGAGCGGGAGGTCGAACACCGGGGAGCTGTTTTTT
TRBJ2-7 17 TRBV27 NA TRBD1 CASTPNRGRNEGYEQYF TGTGCCAGCACCCCAAACAGGGGCCGAAATGAGGGGTACGAGCAGTACTTC
TRBJ2-2 15 TRBV3-1/TRBV3-2 NA TRBD1 CASSHRQGDTGELFF TGTGCCAGCAGCCATCGACAGGGGGACACCGGGGAGCTGTTTTTT
TRBJ1-4 14 TRBV7-8 NA TRBD1 CASSSRGFNEKLFF TGTGCCAGCAGCTCCAGGGGGTTTAATGAAAAACTGTTTTTT
TRBJ2-2 16 TRBV19 NA TRBD1 CASSALRQGNTGELFF TGTGCCAGTAGCGCCCTTAGACAGGGGAACACCGGGGAGCTGTTTTTT
TRBJ2-7 13 TRBV27 NA NA CASSPFRSYEQYF TGTGCCAGCAGTCCGTTCCGTTCCTACGAGCAGTACTTC
TRBJ2-5 15 TRBV11-2 NA TRBD2 CASSPVAGSEETQYF TGTGCCAGCAGCCCGGTAGCGGGATCGGAAGAGACCCAGTACTTC
TRBJ1-1 11 TRBV20-1 NA NA CSARGGLEAFF TGCAGTGCTAGGGGAGGCCTCGAAGCTTTCTTT
TRBJ2-1 14 TRBV7-2 NA TRBD2 CASSLRGGENEQFF TGTGCCAGCAGCCTGCGGGGGGGCGAGAATGAGCAGTTCTTC
TRBJ2-2 16 TRBV7-3 NA NA CASSPGGGLNTGELFF TGTGCCAGCAGCCCAGGTGGCGGACTCAACACCGGGGAGCTGTTTTTT
TRBJ2-1 15 TRBV2 NA TRBD2 CASSRTSGSYNEQFF TGTGCCAGCAGTCGGACTAGCGGCTCCTACAATGAGCAGTTCTTC
TRBJ2-3 17 TRBV5-1 NA TRBD1 CASSLAGTGGSINTQYF TGCGCCAGCAGCTTGGCCGGAACAGGGGGCAGCATAAATACGCAGTATTTT
TRBJ2-1 13 TRBV19 few NA CASSMPRRDEQFF TGTGCCAGTAGTATGCCCCGCAGGGATGAGCAGTTCTTC
TRBJ1-1 17 TRBV3-1/TRBV3-2 NA NA CASSQVDPGHQNTEAFF TGTGCCAGCAGCCAAGTGGACCCGGGACATCAGAACACTGAAGCTTTCTTT
TRBJ1-5 16 TRBV27 NA TRBD1 CASSPQRWTGDLRQHF TGTGCCAGCAGCCCCCAGCGGTGGACAGGGGACTTGCGCCAGCATTTT